The T cell receptor (beta chain) under discussion was sequenced for a study of blood T cell repertoires in COVID-19 (dated by TCRdb to 2020 to 2022). About the full investigation: Collaborator samples came from the United States, Italy and Spain and covered acute and convalescent phases of COVID-19. The material from the prospective study consisted of cDNA or gDNA derived from T cells, B-cell-depleted T cells, or PBMCs. The dataset comprised deeply sampled blood TCRbeta repertoires from subjects exposed to, actively infected with, or recovered from COVID-19. A freely available public database, intended as a resource for researchers studying the immune response to SARS-CoV-2, is where the repertoires were released. The samples were drawn from two sources: the first 160 participants of the ongoing ImmuneRACE study, and about 1,300 subjects contributed by 6 global collaborators. Nearly every sample came with metadata listing a de-identified subject ID, COVID-19 status, age in years and sex. Where available, HLA class I and class II types were obtained from metadata supplied by the sample provider rather than from assay-based typing.

With regard to this clone: The antigen this receptor binds is unknown. No much larger clonotype is one base removed from it; base qualities were not supplied.

The CDR3 spans 13 residues, from the cysteine through the phenylalanine. CDR3 DNA only is kept here, 39 bases in frame from base 1. CDR1 is given as MNHEY and CDR2 as SVGAGI, both from the germline V gene. V is shortened by 7 bases, J by 0 bases, and the region joining them spans 10 bases. Study-wide conclusions, independent of this receptor: Clinical and demographic metadata were provided uncurated, with the amount varying by source and participant.

The immunoSEQ Assay, a bias-controlled multiplex PCR, was used to amplify TCRbeta CDR3 regions from genomic DNA. In the original analysis: The number of nucleated cells in each sample was estimated by amplification of reference gene primers within the assay. Sequence reads were collapsed and filtered to measure the absolute abundance of every unique TCRbeta CDR3 rearrangement. For each sample, productive Simpson clonality was calculated as the square root of Simpson's diversity index across productive rearrangements. TCRdb took this table from immuneACCESS and kept in-frame rearrangements with V and J called. Such tables lack part of the clones; where checked against another copy, unresolved V genes explain under half of the gap, and the rest is unexplained. That table is the source of V, J and clone size, and D and trimming were worked out from the DNA. Here the sample has about 76,000 clones; about 85% occur a single time. The top ten clones comprise about 10% of the sample.

At one collaborating source in Seattle, patients were enrolled during active infection and were followed longitudinally through the course of disease. Collaborating institutions collected whole blood in K2EDTA tubes following their own protocols. For TCRbeta analysis, collaborators shipped samples in one of three forms: frozen whole blood, isolated PBMCs, or DNA extracted from either of those sample types. The sequenced sample consisted of peripheral blood. This receptor was taken from a man aged 55 to 70 with COVID-19, enrolled during active disease. The chain is made from TRBV6-5 and TRBJ2-7; the D gene cannot be resolved reliably. The CDR3 protein sequence reads: CASIPAGSYEQYF. In nucleotide form, the sequence is TGTGCCAGCATCCCCGCAGGCTCCTACGAGCAGTACTTC.